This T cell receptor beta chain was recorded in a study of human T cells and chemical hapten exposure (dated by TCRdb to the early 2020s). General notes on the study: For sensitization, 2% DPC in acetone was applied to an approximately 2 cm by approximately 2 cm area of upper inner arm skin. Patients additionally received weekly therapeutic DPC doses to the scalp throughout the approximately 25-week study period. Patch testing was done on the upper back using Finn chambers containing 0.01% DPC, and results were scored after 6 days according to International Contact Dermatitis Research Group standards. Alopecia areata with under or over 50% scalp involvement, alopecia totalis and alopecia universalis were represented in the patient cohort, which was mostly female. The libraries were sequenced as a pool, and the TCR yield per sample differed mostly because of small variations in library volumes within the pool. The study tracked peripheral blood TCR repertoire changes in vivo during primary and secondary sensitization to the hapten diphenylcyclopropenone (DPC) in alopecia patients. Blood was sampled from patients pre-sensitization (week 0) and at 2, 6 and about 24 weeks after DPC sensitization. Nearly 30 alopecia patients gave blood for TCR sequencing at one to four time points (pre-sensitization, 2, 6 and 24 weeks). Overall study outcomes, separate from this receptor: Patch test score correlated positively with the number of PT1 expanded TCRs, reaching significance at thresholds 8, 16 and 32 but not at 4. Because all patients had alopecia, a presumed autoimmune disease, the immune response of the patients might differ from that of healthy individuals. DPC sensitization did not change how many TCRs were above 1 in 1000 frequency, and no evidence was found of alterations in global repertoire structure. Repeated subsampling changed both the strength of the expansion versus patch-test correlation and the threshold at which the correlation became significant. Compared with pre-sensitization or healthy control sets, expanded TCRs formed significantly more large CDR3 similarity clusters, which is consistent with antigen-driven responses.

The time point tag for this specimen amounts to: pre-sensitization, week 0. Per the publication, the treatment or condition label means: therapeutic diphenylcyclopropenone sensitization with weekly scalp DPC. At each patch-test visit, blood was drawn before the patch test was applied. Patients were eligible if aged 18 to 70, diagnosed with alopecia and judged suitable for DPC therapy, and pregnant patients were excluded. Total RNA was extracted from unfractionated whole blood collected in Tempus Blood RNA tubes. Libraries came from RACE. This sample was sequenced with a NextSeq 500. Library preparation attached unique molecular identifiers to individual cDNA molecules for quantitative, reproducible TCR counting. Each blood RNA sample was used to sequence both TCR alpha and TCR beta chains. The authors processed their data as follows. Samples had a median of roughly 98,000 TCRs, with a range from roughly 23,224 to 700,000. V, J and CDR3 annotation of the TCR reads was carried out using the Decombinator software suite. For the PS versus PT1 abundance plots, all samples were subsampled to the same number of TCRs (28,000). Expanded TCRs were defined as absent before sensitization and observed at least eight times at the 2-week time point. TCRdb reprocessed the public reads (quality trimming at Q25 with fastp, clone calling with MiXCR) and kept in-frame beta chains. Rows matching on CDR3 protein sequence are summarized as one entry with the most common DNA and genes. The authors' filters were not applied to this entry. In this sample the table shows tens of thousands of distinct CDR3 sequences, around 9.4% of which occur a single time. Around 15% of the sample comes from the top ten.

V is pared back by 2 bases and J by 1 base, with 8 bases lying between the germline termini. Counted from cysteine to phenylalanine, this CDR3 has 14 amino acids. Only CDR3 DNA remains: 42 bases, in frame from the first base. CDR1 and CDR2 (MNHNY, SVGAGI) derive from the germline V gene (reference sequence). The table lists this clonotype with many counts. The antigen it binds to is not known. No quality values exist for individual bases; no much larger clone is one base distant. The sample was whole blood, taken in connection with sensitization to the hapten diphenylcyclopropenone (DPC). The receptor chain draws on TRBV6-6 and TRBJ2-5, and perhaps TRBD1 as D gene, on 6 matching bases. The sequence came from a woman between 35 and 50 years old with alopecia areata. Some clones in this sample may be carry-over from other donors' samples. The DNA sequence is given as TGTGCCAGCAGTTACACAGGGTCCCAAGAGACCCAGTACTTC. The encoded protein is CASSYTGSQETQYF.